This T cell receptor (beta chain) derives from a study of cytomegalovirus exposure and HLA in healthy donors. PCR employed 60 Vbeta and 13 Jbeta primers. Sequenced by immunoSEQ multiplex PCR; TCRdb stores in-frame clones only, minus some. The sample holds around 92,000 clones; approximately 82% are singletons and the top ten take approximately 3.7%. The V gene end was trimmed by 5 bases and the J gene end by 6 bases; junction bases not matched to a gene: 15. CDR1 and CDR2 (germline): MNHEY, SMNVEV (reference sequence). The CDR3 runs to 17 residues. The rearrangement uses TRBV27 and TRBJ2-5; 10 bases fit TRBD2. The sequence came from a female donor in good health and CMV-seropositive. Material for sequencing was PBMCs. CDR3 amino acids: CASSLSSGSGRGQTQYF. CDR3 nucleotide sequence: TGTGCCAGCAGTCTCTCCTCGGGGAGCGGGAGGGGCCAGACCCAGTACTTC.